The rows below give T cell receptor beta chains drawn from one sample of a study of blood T cell repertoires in COVID-19. Sequencing was performed with immunoSEQ multiplex PCR; in TCRdb, only in-frame clones are kept and a portion is missing. The sample carries about 90,000 clones, more than 80% recorded once. The source material was peripheral blood. The receptors were sampled from a man aged 45-60 years with COVID-19, enrolled during active disease. CDR3s include the opening cysteine and the closing phenylalanine or tryptophan. Each record gives: J gene, V gene, clone size, D gene, CDR3 protein, CDR3 DNA. A D gene is named only where the DNA matches it firmly. Only some rows state a clone size, as once, few, many or a class for expanded clones.

>TRBJ2-5|TRBV11-1|once|TRBD2
CASSLGGLADQETQYF
TGTGCCAGCAGCTTAGGGGGACTAGCGGACCAAGAGACCCAGTACTTC
>TRBJ1-2|TRBV3-1/TRBV3-2|NA|NA
CASSQMKFVGPNGYTF
TGTGCCAGCAGCCAAATGAAGTTTGTGGGGCCCAATGGCTACACCTTC
>TRBJ2-7|TRBV30|NA|NA
CAWSARGQGGFFEQYF
TGTGCCTGGAGTGCTCGAGGGCAGGGAGGTTTCTTCGAGCAGTACTTC
>TRBJ1-1|TRBV5-1|NA|NA
CASTETQLNTEAFF
TGCGCCAGCACCGAGACACAGCTGAACACTGAAGCTTTCTTT
>TRBJ1-1|TRBV2|NA|NA
CASSRSMNTEAFF
TGTGCCAGCAGCCGGTCCATGAACACTGAAGCTTTCTTT
>TRBJ1-5|TRBV9|NA|NA
CASSVSGGRGQPQHF
TGTGCCAGCAGCGTATCGGGGGGCAGGGGTCAGCCCCAGCATTTT
>TRBJ2-7|TRBV19|NA|TRBD1
CASRQRTGSAYEQYF
TGTGCCAGTAGACAGAGGACAGGATCTGCCTACGAGCAGTACTTC
>TRBJ1-2|TRBV19|NA|NA
CASSTDLYGYTF
TGTGCCAGTAGTACAGATCTCTATGGCTACACCTTC
>TRBJ2-7|TRBV10-3|once|NA
CAISDRSYEQYF
TGTGCCATCAGCGACAGGTCCTACGAGCAGTACTTC
>TRBJ1-3|TRBV2|NA|NA
CASSEALGVHGNTIYF
TGTGCCAGCAGTGAAGCGCTAGGGGTCCATGGAAACACCATATATTTT
>TRBJ1-2|TRBV28|NA|TRBD1
CASNSPTQDRVVYGYTF
TGTGCCAGCAATTCCCCTACCCAAGACAGGGTTGTCTATGGCTACACCTTC
>TRBJ2-2|TRBV10-3|NA|NA
CAISGGVNTGELFF
TGTGCCATCAGTGGGGGGGTGAACACCGGGGAGCTGTTTTTT
>TRBJ2-7|TRBV2|NA|NA
CASSGAGQLEQYF
TGTGCCAGCAGTGGGGCGGGCCAGTTGGAGCAGTACTTC
>TRBJ1-1|TRBV3-1/TRBV3-2|once|NA
CASSYSTEAFF
TGTGCCTCCTCATATAGCACTGAAGCTTTCTTT
>TRBJ2-3|TRBV5-1|NA|NA
CASSLVTSTDTQYF
TGCGCCAGCAGCTTGGTTACAAGCACAGATACGCAGTATTTT
>TRBJ1-1|TRBV5-1|NA|TRBD1
CASSLGTGAPVAFF
TGCGCCAGCAGCTTGGGGACAGGGGCCCCTGTGGCTTTCTTT
>TRBJ1-5|TRBV10-1|NA|TRBD1
CASSEREQGAHQPQHF
TGCGCCAGCAGTGAGAGGGAACAGGGGGCCCATCAGCCCCAGCATTTT
>TRBJ2-7|TRBV28|NA|NA
CASSSVRETRYEQYF
TGTGCCAGCAGTTCGGTGAGGGAAACTCGCTACGAGCAGTACTTC
>TRBJ1-6|TRBV2|NA|NA
CASSEWAYSDNSPLHF
TGTGCCAGCAGTGAATGGGCCTATTCCGATAATTCACCCCTCCACTTT
>TRBJ2-1|TRBV11-2|NA|NA
CASSPTGSGDEQFF
TGTGCCAGCAGCCCGACCGGCAGCGGCGATGAGCAGTTCTTC
>TRBJ1-1|TRBV6-4|NA|NA
CASSDTGGTEAFF
TGTGCCAGCAGTGACACCGGGGGCACTGAAGCTTTCTTT
>TRBJ1-6|TRBV3-1/TRBV3-2|NA|NA
CASRWEFRQRLNSPLHF
TGTGCCAGCAGGTGGGAATTTCGACAGCGATTGAATTCACCCCTCCACTTT
>TRBJ1-5|TRBV24-1|NA|NA
CATQPGGNQPQHF
TGTGCCACGCAACCCGGGGGGAATCAGCCCCAGCATTTT
>TRBJ1-4|TRBV5-4|NA|TRBD1
CASSRRTGGTNEKLFF
TGTGCCAGCAGCCGCCGGACAGGGGGAACTAATGAAAAACTGTTTTTT
>TRBJ2-1|TRBV24-1|NA|TRBD2
CATSDFGGGTYNEQFF
TGTGCCACCAGTGATTTTGGCGGGGGGACCTACAATGAGCAGTTCTTC
>TRBJ2-7|TRBV10-3|NA|NA
CAITVDKSYEQYF
TGTGCCATCACCGTAGACAAATCCTACGAGCAGTACTTC
>TRBJ1-5|TRBV20-1|NA|NA
CSASQAGLWQPQHF
TGCAGTGCTAGTCAGGCAGGGTTGTGGCAGCCCCAGCATTTT
>TRBJ1-3|TRBV7-2|NA|NA
CASSLNGGGGNTIYF
TGTGCCAGCAGCTTAAATGGGGGAGGAGGAAACACCATATATTTT
>TRBJ1-5|TRBV5-6|NA|NA
CASSSTLRDQPQHF
TGTGCCAGCAGCTCGACCTTGCGGGATCAGCCCCAGCATTTT
>TRBJ1-1|TRBV12-3/TRBV12-4|NA|NA
CASSFRSNTEAFF
TGTGCCAGCAGTTTTAGAAGTAACACTGAAGCTTTCTTT
>TRBJ2-7|TRBV27|NA|NA
CASREYEQYF
TGTGCCAGCAGAGAGTACGAGCAGTACTTC
>TRBJ2-7|TRBV9|once|NA
CASSVVAVPSYEQYF
TGTGCCAGCAGCGTAGTGGCTGTACCCTCCTACGAGCAGTACTTC
>TRBJ1-6|TRBV4-1|NA|NA
CASSQAGNGNSPLHF
TGCGCCAGCAGCCAAGCAGGGAACGGGAATTCACCCCTCCACTTT
>TRBJ2-5|TRBV18|once|NA
CASSSEETQYF
TGTGCCAGCTCATCCGAAGAGACCCAGTACTTC
>TRBJ2-5|TRBV4-1|once|TRBD1
CASSQGQGKETQYF
TGCGCCAGCAGCCAAGGACAGGGGAAAGAGACCCAGTACTTC
>TRBJ1-3|TRBV7-9|NA|NA
CASSLGARSGNTIYF
TGTGCCAGCAGCTTAGGGGCACGCTCTGGAAACACCATATATTTT